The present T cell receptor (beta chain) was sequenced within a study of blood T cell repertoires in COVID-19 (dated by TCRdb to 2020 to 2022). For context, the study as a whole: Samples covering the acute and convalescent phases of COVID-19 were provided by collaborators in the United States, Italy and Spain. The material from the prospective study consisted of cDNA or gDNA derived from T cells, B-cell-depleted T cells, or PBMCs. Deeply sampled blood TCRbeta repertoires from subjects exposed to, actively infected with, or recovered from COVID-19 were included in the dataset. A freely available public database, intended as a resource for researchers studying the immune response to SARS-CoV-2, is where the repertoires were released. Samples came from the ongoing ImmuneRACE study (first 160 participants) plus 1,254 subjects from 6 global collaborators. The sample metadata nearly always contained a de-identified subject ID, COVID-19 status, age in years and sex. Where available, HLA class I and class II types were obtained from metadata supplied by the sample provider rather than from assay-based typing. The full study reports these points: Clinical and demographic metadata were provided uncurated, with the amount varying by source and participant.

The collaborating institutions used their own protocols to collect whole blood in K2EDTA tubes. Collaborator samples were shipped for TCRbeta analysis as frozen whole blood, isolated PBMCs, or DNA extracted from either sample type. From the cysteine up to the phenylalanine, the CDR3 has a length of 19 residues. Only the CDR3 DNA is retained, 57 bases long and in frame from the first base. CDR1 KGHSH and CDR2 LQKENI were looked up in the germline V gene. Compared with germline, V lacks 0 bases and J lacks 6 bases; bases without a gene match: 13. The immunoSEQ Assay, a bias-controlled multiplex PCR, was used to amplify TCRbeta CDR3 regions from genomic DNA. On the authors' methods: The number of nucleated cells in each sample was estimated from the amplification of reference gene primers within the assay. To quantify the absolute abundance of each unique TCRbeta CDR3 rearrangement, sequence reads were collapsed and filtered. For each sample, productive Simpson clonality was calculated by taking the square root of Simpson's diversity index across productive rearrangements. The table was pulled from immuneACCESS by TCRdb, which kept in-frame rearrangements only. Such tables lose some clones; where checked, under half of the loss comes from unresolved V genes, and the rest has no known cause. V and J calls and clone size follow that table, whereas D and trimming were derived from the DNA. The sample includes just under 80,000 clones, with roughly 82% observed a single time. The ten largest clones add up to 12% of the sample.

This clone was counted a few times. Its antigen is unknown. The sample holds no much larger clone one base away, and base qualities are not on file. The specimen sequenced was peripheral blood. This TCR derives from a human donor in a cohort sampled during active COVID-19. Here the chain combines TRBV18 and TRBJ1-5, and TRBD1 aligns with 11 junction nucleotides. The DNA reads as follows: TGTGCCAGCTCACCACCGGTCGGGACAGGGGGAAGCGGGATTCAGCCCCAGCATTTT. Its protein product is CASSPPVGTGGSGIQPQHF. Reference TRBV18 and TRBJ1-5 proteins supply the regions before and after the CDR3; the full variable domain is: NAGVMQNPRHLVRRRGQEARLRCSPMKGHSHVYWYRQLPEEGLKFMVYLQKENIIDESGMPKERFSAEFPKEGPSILRIQQVVRGDSAAYFCASSPPVGTGGSGIQPQHFGDGTRLSIL.